Below, one T cell receptor (beta chain) is given with its context. Its antigen is undetermined. This entry is derived from a study of shared clonotypes between healthy human individuals. Study-wide context: CD4 naive and CD4 memory each took three plates per donor, while CD8 naive took two and CD8 memory one.

Findings and caveats of the study: Shared clonotypes: about 5% naive CD4, 3.5% to 4% naive CD8, roughly 2.2% memory CD4, about 0.41% memory CD8. The authors expected sequencing depth to affect clonotype sharing among donors.

TCRdb's copy holds only in-frame clones and misses some; the assay was immunoSEQ multiplex PCR. This sample yields some 500,000 clones, of which roughly 95% are seen a single time; 0.06% belongs to the top ten. The CDR3 length is 16 residues. In germline, CDR1 is MDHEN, CDR2 SYDVKM. Trimming cost V 2 bases and J 1 base, with 15 bases left between them. This chain links TRBV28 with TRBJ2-7; D is undetermined. Material: naive CD4+ T cells sorted from blood. This sample's subset: CD45RA+ positively selected. The TCR was taken from a woman in her thirties in good health. The CDR3: CASSLTHLWRSYEQYF. In DNA, the CDR3 is TGTGCCAGCAGTTTAACCCACCTCTGGCGGTCCTACGAGCAGTACTTC.